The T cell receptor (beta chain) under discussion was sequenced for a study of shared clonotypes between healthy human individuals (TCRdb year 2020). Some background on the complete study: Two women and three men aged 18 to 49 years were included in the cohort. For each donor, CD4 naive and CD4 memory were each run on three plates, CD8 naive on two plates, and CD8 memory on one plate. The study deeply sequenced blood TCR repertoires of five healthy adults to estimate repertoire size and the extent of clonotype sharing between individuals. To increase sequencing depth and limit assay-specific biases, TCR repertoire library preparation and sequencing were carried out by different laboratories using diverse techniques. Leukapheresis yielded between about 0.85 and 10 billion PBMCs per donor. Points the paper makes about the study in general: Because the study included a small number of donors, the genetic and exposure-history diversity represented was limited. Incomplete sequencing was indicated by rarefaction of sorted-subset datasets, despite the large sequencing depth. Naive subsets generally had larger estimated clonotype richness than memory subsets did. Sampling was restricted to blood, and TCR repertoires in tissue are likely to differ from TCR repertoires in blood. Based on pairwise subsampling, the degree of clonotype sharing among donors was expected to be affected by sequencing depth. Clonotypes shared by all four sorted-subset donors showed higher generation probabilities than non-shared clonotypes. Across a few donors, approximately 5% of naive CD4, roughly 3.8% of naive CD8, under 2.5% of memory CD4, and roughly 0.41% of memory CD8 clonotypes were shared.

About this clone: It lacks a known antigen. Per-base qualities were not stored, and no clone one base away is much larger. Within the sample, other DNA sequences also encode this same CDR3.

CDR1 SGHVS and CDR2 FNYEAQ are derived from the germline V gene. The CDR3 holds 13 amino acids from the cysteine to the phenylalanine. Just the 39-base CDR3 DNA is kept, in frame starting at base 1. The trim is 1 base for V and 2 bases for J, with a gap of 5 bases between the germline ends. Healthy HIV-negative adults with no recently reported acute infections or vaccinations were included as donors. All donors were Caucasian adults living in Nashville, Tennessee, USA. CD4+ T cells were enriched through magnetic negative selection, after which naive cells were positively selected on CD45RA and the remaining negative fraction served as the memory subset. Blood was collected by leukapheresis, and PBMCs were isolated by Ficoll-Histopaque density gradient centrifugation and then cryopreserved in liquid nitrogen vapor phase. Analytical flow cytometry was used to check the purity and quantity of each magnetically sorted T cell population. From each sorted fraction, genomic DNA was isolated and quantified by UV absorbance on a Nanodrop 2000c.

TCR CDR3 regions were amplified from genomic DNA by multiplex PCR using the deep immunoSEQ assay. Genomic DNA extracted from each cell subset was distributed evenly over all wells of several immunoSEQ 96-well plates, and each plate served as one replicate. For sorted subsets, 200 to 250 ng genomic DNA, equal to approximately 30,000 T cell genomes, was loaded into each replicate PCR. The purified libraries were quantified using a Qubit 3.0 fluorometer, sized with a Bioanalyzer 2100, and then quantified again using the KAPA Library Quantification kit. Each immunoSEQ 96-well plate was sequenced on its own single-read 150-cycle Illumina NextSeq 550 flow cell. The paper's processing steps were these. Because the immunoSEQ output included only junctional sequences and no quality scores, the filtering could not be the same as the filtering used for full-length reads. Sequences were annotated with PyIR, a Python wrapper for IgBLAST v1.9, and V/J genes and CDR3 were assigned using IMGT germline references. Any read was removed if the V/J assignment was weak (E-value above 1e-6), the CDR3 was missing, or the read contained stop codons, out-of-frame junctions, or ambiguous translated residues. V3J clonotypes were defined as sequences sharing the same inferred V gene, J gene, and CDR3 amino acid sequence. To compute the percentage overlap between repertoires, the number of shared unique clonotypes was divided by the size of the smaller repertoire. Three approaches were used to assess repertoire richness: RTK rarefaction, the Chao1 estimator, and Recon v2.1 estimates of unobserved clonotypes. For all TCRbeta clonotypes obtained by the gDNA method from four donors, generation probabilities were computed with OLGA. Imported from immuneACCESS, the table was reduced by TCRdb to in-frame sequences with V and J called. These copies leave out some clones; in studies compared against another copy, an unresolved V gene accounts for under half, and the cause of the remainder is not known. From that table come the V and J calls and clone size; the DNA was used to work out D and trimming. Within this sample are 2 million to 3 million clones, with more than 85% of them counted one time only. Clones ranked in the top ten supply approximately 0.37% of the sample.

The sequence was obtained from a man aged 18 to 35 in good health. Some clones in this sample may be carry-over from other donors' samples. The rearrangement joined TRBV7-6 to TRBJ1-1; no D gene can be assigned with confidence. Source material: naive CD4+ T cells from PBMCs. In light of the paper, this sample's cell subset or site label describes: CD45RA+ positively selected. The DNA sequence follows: TGTGCCAGCAGCTTAGGGGAAAACACTGAAGCTTTCTTT. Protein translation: CASSLGENTEAFF.